Below, one TCR beta chain is given with its context. The CDR3 is 15 amino acids. V dropped 0 bases and J dropped 5; count of bases not matched to a gene: 5. From germline, CDR1 is KGHSH and CDR2 LQKENI. This specimen belongs to a study of blood T cells in healthy people across ages. With a J-beta primer mix and a sample-barcoded 5' primer, a second PCR ran about 7 to 11 cycles. From the 5' RACE reads, TCRdb called clonotypes with MiXCR, one entry per CDR3 protein. The data contain about 1,600,000 distinct CDR3 sequences, 42% of them singletons. Each sample had at least 6 million PBMCs isolated. The sample was blood. The chain has TRBV18 and TRBJ1-1; TRBD1 agrees at 8 bases. This TCR derives from a woman between 18 and 30 years old in good health. CDR3 sequence: CASSPPTGQGTEAFF. For the CDR3, the DNA is TGTGCCAGCTCACCACCTACCGGACAGGGTACTGAAGCTTTCTTT.